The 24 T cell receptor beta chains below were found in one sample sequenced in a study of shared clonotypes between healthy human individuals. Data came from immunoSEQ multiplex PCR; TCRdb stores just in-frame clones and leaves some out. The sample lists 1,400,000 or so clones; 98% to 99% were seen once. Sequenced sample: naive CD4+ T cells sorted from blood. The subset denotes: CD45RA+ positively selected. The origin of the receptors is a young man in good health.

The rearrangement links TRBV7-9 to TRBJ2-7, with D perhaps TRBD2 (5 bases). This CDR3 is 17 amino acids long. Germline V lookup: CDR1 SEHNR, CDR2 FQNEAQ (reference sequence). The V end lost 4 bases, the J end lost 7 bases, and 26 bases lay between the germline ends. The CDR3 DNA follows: TGTGCCAGCAGCTCCGGTTTACTTGCTCCGGAGGTGGGGGAGCAGTACTTC. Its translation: CASSSGLLAPEVGEQYF.

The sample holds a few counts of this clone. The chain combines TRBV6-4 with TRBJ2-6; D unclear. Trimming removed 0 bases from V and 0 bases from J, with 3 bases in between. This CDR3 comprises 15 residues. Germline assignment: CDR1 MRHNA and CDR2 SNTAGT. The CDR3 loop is CASSDSASGANVLTF. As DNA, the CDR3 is TGTGCCAGCAGTGACTCGGCCTCTGGGGCCAACGTCCTGACTTTC.

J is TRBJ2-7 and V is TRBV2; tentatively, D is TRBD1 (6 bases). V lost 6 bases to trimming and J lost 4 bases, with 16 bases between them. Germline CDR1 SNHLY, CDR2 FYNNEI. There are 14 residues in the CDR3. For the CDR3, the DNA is TGTGCCAGCAGAGAGACAGGCCTTTCGTACGAGCAGTACTTC. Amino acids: CASRETGLSYEQYF.

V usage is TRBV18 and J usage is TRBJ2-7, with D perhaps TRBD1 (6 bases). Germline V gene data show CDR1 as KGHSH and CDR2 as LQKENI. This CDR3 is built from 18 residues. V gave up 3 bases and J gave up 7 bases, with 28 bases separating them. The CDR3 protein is CASSPNFTGIGVPREQYF. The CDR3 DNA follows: TGTGCCAGCTCACCCAACTTTACAGGGATCGGAGTACCTCGGGAGCAGTACTTC.

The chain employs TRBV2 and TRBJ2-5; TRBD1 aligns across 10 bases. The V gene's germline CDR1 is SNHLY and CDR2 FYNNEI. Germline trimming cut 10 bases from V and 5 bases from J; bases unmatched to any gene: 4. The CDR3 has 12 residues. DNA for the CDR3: TGTGCCACCAGGGACAGGGGTGAGACCCAGTACTTC. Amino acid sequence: CATRDRGETQYF.

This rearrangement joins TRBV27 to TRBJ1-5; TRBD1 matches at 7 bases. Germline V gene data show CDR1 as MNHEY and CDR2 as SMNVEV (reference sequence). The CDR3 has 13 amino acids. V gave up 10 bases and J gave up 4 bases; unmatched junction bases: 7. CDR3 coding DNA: TGTGCCAACTGGGGGGACAGTAATCAGCCCCAGCATTTT. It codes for CANWGDSNQPQHF.

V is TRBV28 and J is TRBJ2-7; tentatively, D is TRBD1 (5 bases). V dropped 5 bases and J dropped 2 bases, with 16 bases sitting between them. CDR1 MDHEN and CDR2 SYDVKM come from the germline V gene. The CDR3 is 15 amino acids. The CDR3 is CASSPGGQGPYEQYF. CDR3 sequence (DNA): TGTGCCAGCAGTCCTGGCGGCCAGGGCCCCTACGAGCAGTACTTC.

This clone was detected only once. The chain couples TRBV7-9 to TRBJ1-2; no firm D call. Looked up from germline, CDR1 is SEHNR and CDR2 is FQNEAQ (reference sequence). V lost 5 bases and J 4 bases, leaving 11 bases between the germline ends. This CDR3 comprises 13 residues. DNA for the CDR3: TGTGCCAGCAGCAGTCCCCCGGGCTATGGCTACACCTTC. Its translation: CASSSPPGYGYTF.

DNA of the CDR3: TGTGCCAGTAGTTCCAACCAGGGGGCGCCGCAGCCCCAGCATTTT. Translating it yields CASSSNQGAPQPQHF. The chain couples TRBV19 to TRBJ1-5; 8 positions match TRBD1. The J segment lost 7 bases and the V segment lost 5 bases, leaving 10 bases of the junction unmatched. The CDR3 spans 15 residues. In germline, CDR1 is LNHDA, CDR2 SQIVND (reference sequence).

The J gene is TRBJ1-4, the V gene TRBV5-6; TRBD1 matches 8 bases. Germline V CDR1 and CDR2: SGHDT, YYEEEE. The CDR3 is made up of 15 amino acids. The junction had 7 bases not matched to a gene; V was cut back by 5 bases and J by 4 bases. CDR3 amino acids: CASSWGTGNNEKLFF. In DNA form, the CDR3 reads TGTGCCAGCAGTTGGGGGACAGGAAATAATGAAAAACTGTTTTTT.

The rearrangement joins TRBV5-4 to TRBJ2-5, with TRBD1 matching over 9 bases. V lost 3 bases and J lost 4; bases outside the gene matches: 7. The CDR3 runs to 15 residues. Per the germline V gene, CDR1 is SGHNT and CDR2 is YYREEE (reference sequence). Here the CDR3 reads CASSSSGTGRETQYF. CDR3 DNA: TGTGCCAGCAGCTCATCCGGGACAGGGCGAGAGACCCAGTACTTC.

The CDR3 DNA reads TGTGCCAGCAGCGTAGCTGCCTTCGGCACAGATACGCAGTATTTT. It codes for CASSVAAFGTDTQYF. The V gene is TRBV9, the J gene TRBJ2-3; D remains ambiguous. This CDR3 spans 15 amino acids. Germline CDR1 and CDR2: SGDLS and YYNGEE. Trimming removed 0 bases at V and 1 base at J, with 9 bases between. The whole variable domain, remainder taken from reference TRBV9 and TRBJ2-3, is DSGVTQTPKHLITATGQRVTLRCSPRSGDLSVYWYQQSLDQGLQFLIQYYNGEERAKGNILERFSAQQFPDLHSELNLSSLELGDSALYFCASSVAAFGTDTQYFGPGTRLTVL.

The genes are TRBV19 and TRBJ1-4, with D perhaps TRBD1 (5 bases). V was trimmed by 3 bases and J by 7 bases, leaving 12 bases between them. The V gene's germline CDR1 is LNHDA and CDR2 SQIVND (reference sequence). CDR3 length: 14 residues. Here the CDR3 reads CASSIDSLSEKLFF. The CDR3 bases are TGTGCCAGTAGTATCGACAGTCTTTCTGAAAAACTGTTTTTT.

CDR3 in DNA: TGTGCCAGCAGCCCTACACCGAACACTGAAGCTTTCTTT. It yields the protein CASSPTPNTEAFF. The chain combines TRBV9 with TRBJ1-1; D ambiguous. CDR1 is SGDLS and CDR2 is YYNGEE in the germline V gene. The V end lost 4 bases, the J end lost 1 base, and 8 bases lay between the germline ends. The CDR3 sequence is 13 residues long.

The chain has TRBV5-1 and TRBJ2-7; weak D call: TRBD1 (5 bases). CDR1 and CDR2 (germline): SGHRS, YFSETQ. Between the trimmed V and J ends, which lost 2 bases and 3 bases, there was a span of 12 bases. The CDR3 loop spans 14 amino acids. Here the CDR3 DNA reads TGCGCCAGCAGCTTATCAGGACAAGTCTACGAGCAGTACTTC. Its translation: CASSLSGQVYEQYF.

CDR3 in amino acids: CASSLGQALAGSYYNEQFF. The CDR3 DNA reads as TGTGCCAGCAGCTTAGGCCAGGCGCTAGCGGGTTCTTATTACAATGAGCAGTTCTTC. The V call is TRBV11-2, the J call TRBJ2-1, with 8 bases matching TRBD2. The CDR3 contains 19 residues. Per the germline V gene, CDR1 is SGHAT and CDR2 is FQNNGV. Trimming at V came to 1 base and at J to 4 bases, leaving 15 bases not matched to a gene.

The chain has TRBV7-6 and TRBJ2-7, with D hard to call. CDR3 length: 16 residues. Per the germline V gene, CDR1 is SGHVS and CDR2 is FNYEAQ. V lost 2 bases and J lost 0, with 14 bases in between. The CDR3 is CASSLLPASSSYEQYF. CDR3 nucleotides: TGTGCCAGCAGCTTATTACCAGCGTCAAGCTCCTACGAGCAGTACTTC. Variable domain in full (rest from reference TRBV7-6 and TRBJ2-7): GAGVSQSPRYKVTKRGQDVALRCDPISGHVSLYWYRQALGQGPEFLTYFNYEAQQDKSGLPNDRFSAERPEGSISTLTIQRTEQRDSAMYRCASSLLPASSSYEQYFGPGTRLTVT.

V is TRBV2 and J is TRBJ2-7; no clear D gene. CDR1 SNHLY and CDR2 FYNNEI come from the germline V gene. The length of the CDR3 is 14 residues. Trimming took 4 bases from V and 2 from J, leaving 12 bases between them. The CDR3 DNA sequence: TGTGCCAGCAGTGCCCTGGACGGTACCTACGAGCAGTACTTC. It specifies CASSALDGTYEQYF.

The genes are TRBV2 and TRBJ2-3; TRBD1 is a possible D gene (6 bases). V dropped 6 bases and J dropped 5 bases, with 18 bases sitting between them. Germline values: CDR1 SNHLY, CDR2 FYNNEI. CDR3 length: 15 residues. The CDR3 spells CASSQVRTVLDTQYF. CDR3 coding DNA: TGTGCCAGCAGCCAAGTTCGGACAGTTCTAGATACGCAGTATTTT.

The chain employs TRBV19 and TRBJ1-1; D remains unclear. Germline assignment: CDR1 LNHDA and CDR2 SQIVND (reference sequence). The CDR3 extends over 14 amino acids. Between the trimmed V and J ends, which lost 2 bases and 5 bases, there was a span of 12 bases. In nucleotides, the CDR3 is TGTGCCAGTAGTATATCGCGGCTCGGGACTGAAGCTTTCTTT. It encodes CASSISRLGTEAFF.

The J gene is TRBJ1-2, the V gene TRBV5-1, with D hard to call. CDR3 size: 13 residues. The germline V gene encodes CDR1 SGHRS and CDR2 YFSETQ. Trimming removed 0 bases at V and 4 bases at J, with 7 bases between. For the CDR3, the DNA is TGCGCCAGCAGCTTGGGAGGGAGCTATGGCTACACCTTC. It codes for CASSLGGSYGYTF. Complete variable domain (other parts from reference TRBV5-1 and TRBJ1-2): KAGVTQTPRYLIKTRGQQVTLSCSPISGHRSVSWYQQTPGQGLQFLFEYFSETQRNKGNFPGRFSGRQFSNSRSEMNVSTLELGDSALYLCASSLGGSYGYTFGSGTRLTVV.

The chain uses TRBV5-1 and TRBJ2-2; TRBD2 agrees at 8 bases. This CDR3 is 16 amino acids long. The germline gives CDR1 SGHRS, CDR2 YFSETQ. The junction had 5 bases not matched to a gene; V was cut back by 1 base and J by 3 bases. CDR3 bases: TGCGCCAGCAGCTTGCCGGCGGGAGGAGACACCGGGGAGCTGTTTTTT. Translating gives CASSLPAGGDTGELFF.

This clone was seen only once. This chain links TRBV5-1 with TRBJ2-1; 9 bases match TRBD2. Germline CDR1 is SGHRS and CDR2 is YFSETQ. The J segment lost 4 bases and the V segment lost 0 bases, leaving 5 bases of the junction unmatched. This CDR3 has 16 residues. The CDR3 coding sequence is TGCGCCAGCAGCTTGGGACTAGCGGTAGTGTACAATGAGCAGTTCTTC. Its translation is CASSLGLAVVYNEQFF.

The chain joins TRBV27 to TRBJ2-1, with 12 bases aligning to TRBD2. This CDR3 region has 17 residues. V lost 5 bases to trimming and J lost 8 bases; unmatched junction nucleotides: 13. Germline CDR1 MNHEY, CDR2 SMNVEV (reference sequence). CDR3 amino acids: CASSPRTSGNSRDEQFF. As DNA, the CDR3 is TGTGCCAGCAGTCCCCGGACTAGCGGGAATTCGAGGGATGAGCAGTTCTTC.